This T cell receptor (beta chain) was profiled in a study of blood T cell repertoires in COVID-19. Background on the study: There were acute and convalescent COVID-19 samples, and they came from the United States, Italy and Spain. T cells, B-cell-depleted T cells, or PBMCs provided the cDNA or gDNA that served as material.

Germline V gene lookup returns CDR1 SGHDT and CDR2 YYEEEE. This CDR3 comprises 15 residues. V lost 0 bases and J 1 base, leaving 9 bases between the germline ends. Original methodology: Estimated nucleated cell counts came from reference gene primer amplification. Profiled with immunoSEQ multiplex PCR; TCRdb holds only in-frame clones, not every one. V, J and clone size derive from that table, while D and trimming were established from the DNA sequence. This sample yields under 100,000 clones, of which about four fifths are seen a single time; about 11% belongs to the top ten. Sequencing was performed on peripheral blood. The TCR originated in a woman aged 40-49 years with active or convalescent COVID-19. The chain has TRBV5-6 and TRBJ2-3; D remains unclear. CDR3 in DNA: TGTGCCAGCAGCTTGGCAGGTCGCGGCACAGATACGCAGTATTTT. Residues: CASSLAGRGTDTQYF. Using reference TRBV5-6 and TRBJ2-3 for the parts outside the CDR3, the full variable domain is DAGVTQSPTHLIKTRGQQVTLRCSPKSGHDTVSWYQQALGQGPQFIFQYYEEEERQRGNFPDRFSGHQFPNYSSELNVNALLLGDSALYLCASSLAGRGTDTQYFGPGTRLTVL.